This entry lists 14 T cell receptor beta chains sequenced from one sample in a study of T-cell memory formation after mild COVID-19. TCRdb independently ran MiXCR on the 5' RACE reads; one entry per CDR3 protein. The sample contains about 270,000 distinct CDR3 sequences, roughly 18% of which appear only once. What was sequenced was PBMCs or a T cell subset sorted from them (not recorded which). The receptor source for this set is a man between 18 and 29 years old who had mild COVID-19 (a few samples of this study predate the infection). Cell type and time point are not known.

The chain combines TRBV12-3 or TRBV12-4 with TRBJ1-1; maybe TRBD1 (6 bases). Trimming pared 8 bases from V and 1 base from J, leaving 14 bases between. The CDR3 has 14 amino acids. Written as DNA, the CDR3 is TGTGCCAGCGGTAGGGGGATGGAGAACACTGAAGCTTTCTTT. Protein product: CASGRGMENTEAFF.

V is TRBV10-1 and J is TRBJ2-3; 7 bases line up with TRBD2. The junction had 7 bases not matched to a gene; V was cut back by 2 bases and J by 5 bases. The CDR3 is 15 residues long. Germline V gene data show CDR1 as WNHNN and CDR2 as SYGVQD (reference sequence). This chain's CDR3 is CASSEQSGVGDTQYF. CDR3 DNA sequence: TGCGCCAGCAGTGAGCAGAGCGGGGTAGGAGATACGCAGTATTTT.

The chain is built from TRBV4-2 and TRBJ2-1; 7 bases match TRBD2. Germline V lookup: CDR1 LGHNA, CDR2 YNFKEQ. This CDR3 has 16 residues. V gave up 1 base and J gave up 10 bases; unmatched junction bases: 13. The CDR3 bases are TGTGCCAGCAGCCAAGCCGGGGCGGGGGAGAAACGGGAGCAGTTCTTC. It codes for CASSQAGAGEKREQFF.

CDR3 nucleotide sequence: TGCGCCAGCAGCGCGGCTAGCGGGCCGAACACCGGGGAGCTGTTTTTT. This gives the protein CASSAASGPNTGELFF. V and J are TRBV5-1 and TRBJ2-2, with 8 bases lining up with TRBD2. The germline V gene encodes CDR1 SGHRS and CDR2 YFSETQ. The J segment lost 0 bases and the V segment lost 4 bases, leaving 5 bases of the junction unmatched. The CDR3 covers 16 residues.

This clonotype has a handful of counts. The chain uses TRBV7-2 and TRBJ1-3; the D gene is possibly TRBD1 (5 bases). This CDR3 is built from 14 residues. V was pared by 6 bases and J by 2 bases, with 11 bases between. Germline assignment: CDR1 SGHTA and CDR2 FQGNSA. The CDR3 nucleotides are TGTGCCAGCAGGCCGGGACGGACTGGAAACACCATATATTTT. Amino acids: CASRPGRTGNTIYF.

The chain joins TRBV6-6 to TRBJ2-7; D perhaps matches TRBD2 (5 bases). This CDR3 spans 13 amino acids. V shed 2 bases and J shed 5 bases, with 10 bases lying between them. Germline V lookup: CDR1 MNHNY, CDR2 SVGAGI (reference sequence). Here the CDR3 reads CASSYERVNEQYF. CDR3 bases: TGTGCCAGCAGTTACGAGAGGGTCAACGAGCAGTACTTC.

This clonotype was recorded many times. The chain combines TRBV6-2 or TRBV6-3 with TRBJ1-2; D uncertain. Per the germline V gene, CDR1 is MNHEY and CDR2 is SVGEGT. With 6 bases removed from V and 4 bases from J, the gap between germline ends came to 6 bases. This CDR3 region has 11 residues. CDR3 residues: CASRTGYGYTF. CDR3 in DNA: TGTGCCAGCAGGACCGGCTATGGCTACACCTTC.

This clonotype was counted a few times. The chain is built from TRBV12-3 or TRBV12-4 and TRBJ1-2; the D is unclear. Trimming shortened V by 8 bases and J by 4 bases, and 17 bases separated the two germline ends. This CDR3 spans 14 amino acids. Written as DNA, the CDR3 is TGTGCCAGCGTCCCCAATACAGTGATCTATGGCTACACCTTC. Its protein is CASVPNTVIYGYTF.

This clonotype was recorded at least ten times. V and J are TRBV12-3 or TRBV12-4 and TRBJ2-5, with D tentatively TRBD1 (5 bases). This CDR3 is built from 14 residues. Trimming took off 3 bases at V and 2 bases at J, with 10 bases between the two ends. CDR3 loop: CASSLIGEQETQYF. For the CDR3, the DNA is TGTGCCAGCAGTTTGATAGGGGAACAAGAGACCCAGTACTTC.

In its sample, this clonotype was seen a few times. This chain connects TRBV5-1 to TRBJ2-2; D is unclear. This CDR3 region has 14 residues. Between the trimmed V and J ends, which lost 5 bases and 6 bases, there was a span of 14 bases. CDR1 and CDR2 (germline): SGHRS, YFSETQ. The CDR3 loop reads CASRGYIGPGELFF. Here the CDR3 DNA reads TGCGCCAGCAGAGGATATATTGGTCCCGGGGAGCTGTTTTTT.

In this sample, this clonotype turned up a few times. This chain connects TRBV7-3 to TRBJ2-3; D gene uncertain. Trimming took off 1 base at V and 0 bases at J, with 8 bases between the two ends. Germline V gene sequence: CDR1 SGHTA, CDR2 FQGTGA. The CDR3 sequence is 15 residues long. CDR3 loop: CASSLNQFSTDTQYF. In DNA, the CDR3 is TGTGCCAGCAGCTTAAATCAGTTTAGCACAGATACGCAGTATTTT.

The V call is TRBV9, the J call TRBJ2-2, with D uncertain. The CDR3 sequence is 16 residues long. The V gene lost 4 bases and the J gene lost 0 bases, with 13 bases spanning the gap. Germline V gene sequence: CDR1 SGDLS, CDR2 YYNGEE. The CDR3, as DNA: TGTGCCAGCAGCTCCAACCTGGGCCCGAACACCGGGGAGCTGTTTTTT. Protein sequence: CASSSNLGPNTGELFF.

This sequence joins TRBV5-1 and TRBJ1-1; D is possibly TRBD1 (6 bases). Per germline, CDR1 SGHRS and CDR2 YFSETQ. Trimming pared 7 bases from V and 10 bases from J, leaving 20 bases between. The CDR3 contains 13 residues. The CDR3: CASEDSPSSGAFF. The CDR3 nucleotides read TGCGCCAGCGAGGACAGCCCGTCCTCGGGAGCTTTCTTT.

This chain connects TRBV5-1 to TRBJ1-1, with a possible D match to TRBD1 (5 bases). The CDR3 sequence is 14 residues long. V lost 4 bases to trimming and J lost 3 bases, with 13 bases between them. CDR1 is SGHRS and CDR2 is YFSETQ in the germline V gene. This chain's CDR3 is CASSPRGRYTEAFF. For the CDR3, the DNA is TGCGCCAGCAGCCCACGGGGGAGATACACTGAAGCTTTCTTT.